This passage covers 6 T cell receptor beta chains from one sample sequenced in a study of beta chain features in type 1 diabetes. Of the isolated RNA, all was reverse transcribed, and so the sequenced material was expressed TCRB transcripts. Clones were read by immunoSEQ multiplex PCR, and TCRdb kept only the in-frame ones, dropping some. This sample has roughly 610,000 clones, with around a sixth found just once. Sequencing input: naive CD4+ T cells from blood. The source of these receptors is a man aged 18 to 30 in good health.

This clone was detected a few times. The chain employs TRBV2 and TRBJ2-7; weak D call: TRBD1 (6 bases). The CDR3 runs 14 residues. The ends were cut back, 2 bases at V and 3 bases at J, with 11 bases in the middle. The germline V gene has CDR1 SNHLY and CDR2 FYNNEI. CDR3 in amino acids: CASSESQGYYEQYF. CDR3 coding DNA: TGTGCCAGCAGTGAATCACAGGGTTACTACGAGCAGTACTTC.

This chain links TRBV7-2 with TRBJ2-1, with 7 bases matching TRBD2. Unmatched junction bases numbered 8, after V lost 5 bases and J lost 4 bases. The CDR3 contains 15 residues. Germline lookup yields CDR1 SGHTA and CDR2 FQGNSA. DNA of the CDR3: TGTGCCAGCAGCGCTTCGCGGGAGAGGTACAATGAGCAGTTCTTC. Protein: CASSASRERYNEQFF.

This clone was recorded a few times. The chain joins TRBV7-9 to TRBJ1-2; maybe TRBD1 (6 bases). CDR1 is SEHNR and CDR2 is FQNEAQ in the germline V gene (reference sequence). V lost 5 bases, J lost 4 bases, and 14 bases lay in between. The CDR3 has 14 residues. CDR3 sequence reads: CASSRGGQLYGYTF. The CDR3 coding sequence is TGTGCCAGCAGCCGGGGAGGACAGCTCTATGGCTACACCTTC.

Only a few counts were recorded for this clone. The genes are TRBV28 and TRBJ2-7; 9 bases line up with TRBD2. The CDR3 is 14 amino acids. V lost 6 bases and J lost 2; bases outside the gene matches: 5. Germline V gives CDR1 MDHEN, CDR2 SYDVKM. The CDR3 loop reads CASSRQRGAYEQYF. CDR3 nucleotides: TGTGCCAGCAGCCGCCAGCGGGGGGCCTACGAGCAGTACTTC.

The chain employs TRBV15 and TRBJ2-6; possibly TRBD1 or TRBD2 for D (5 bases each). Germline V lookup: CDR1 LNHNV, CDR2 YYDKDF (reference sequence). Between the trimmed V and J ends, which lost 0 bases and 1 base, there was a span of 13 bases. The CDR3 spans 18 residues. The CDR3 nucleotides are TGTGCCACCAGCAGAGATCTGGGACGTAGGTCTGGGGCCAACGTCCTGACTTTC. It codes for CATSRDLGRRSGANVLTF.

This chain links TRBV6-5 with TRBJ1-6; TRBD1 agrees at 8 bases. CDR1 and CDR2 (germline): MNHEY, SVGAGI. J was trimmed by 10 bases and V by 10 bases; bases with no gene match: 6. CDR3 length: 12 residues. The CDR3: CAIGQGGSPLHF. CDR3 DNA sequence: TGTGCCATAGGACAGGGTGGCTCACCCCTCCACTTT.